The 12 T cell receptor beta chains reported below all come from one sample, sequenced in a study of T-cell memory formation after mild COVID-19. A single record per CDR3 protein comes from TCRdb applying MiXCR to the 5' RACE reads. Among under 400,000 distinct CDR3 sequences, over 25% were seen once, and the ten largest hold approximately 13%. Sample: PBMCs or a T cell subset sorted from them (not recorded which). The receptors stem from an adult woman who had mild COVID-19 (a few samples of this study predate the infection). Cell type and time point are not known.

Concerning this clonotype: At one end the junction does not follow the germline gene, possibly because of a read error. The rearrangement links TRBV11-2 to TRBJ2-2, with D possibly matching TRBD2 (6 bases). Germline CDR1 and CDR2: SGHAT and FQNNGV. The CDR3 is 15 amino acids. CDR3 sequence: CASRFAGSNTGELLF. CDR3 bases: TGTGCCAGCAGATTCGCGGGGTCGAACACCGGGGAGCTGCTTTTT. The full variable domain, rest sourced from reference TRBV11-2 and TRBJ2-2, is EAGVAQSPRYKIIEKRQSVAFWCNPISGHATLYWYQQILGQGPKLLIQFQNNGVVDDSQLPKDRFSAERLKGVDSTLKIQPAKLEDSAVYLCASRFAGSNTGELLFGEGSRLTVL.

This clonotype was seen a few times. The chain uses TRBV4-1 and TRBJ2-3, with 9 positions matching TRBD2. The CDR3 has 16 residues. Germline CDR1 and CDR2: MGHRA and YSYEKL. J gave up 4 bases and V 2 bases, and 7 bases lay outside the gene matches. The CDR3 DNA is TGCGCCAGCAGCCAATTATACGGCGGGGGGGCAGATACGCAGTATTTT. Amino acid sequence: CASSQLYGGGADTQYF.

The rearrangement links TRBV6-6 to TRBJ1-1, with D perhaps TRBD1 (5 bases). CDR3 length: 15 amino acids. Trimming shortened V by 6 bases and J by 4 bases, and 18 bases separated the two germline ends. Germline lookup yields CDR1 MNHNY and CDR2 SVGAGI (reference sequence). CDR3 region: CASSPTRGGITEAFF. In DNA, the CDR3 is TGTGCCAGCAGCCCGACGAGGGGAGGGATCACTGAAGCTTTCTTT.

This clonotype has only a few counts. V is TRBV4-3 and J is TRBJ1-3; D gene uncertain. The germline V gene encodes CDR1 LGHNA and CDR2 YSLEER. The CDR3 totals 13 residues. V was trimmed by 0 bases and J by 4 bases, leaving 4 bases between them. CDR3 sequence reads: CASSQDKGNTIYF. The DNA for the CDR3 is TGCGCCAGCAGCCAAGATAAGGGAAACACCATATATTTT.

This clonotype has more than one count but fewer than ten. The chain uses TRBV7-2 and TRBJ2-3; maybe TRBD2 (5 bases). CDR1 and CDR2 from the germline V gene are SGHTA and FQGNSA. V gave up 2 bases and J gave up 5 bases, with 11 bases separating them. The CDR3 covers 14 residues. The CDR3 coding sequence is TGTGCCAGCAGCTTAAACCGGGGTGGAGATACGCAGTATTTT. Encoded protein: CASSLNRGGDTQYF.

The chain links TRBV29-1 to TRBJ2-2; a possible D gene is TRBD1 (5 bases). This CDR3 has 15 amino acids. Trimming removed 5 bases from V and 5 bases from J, with 18 bases in between. In germline, CDR1 is SQVTM, CDR2 ANQGSEA. The CDR3 nucleotides read TGCAGCGTTTCTCAGGCAAGGGGCCTTACCGGGGAGCTGTTTTTT. Protein sequence: CSVSQARGLTGELFF.

The chain has TRBV5-1 and TRBJ1-2; D uncertain. The length of the CDR3 is 14 residues. CDR1 SGHRS and CDR2 YFSETQ come from the germline V gene. V dropped 0 bases and J dropped 4 bases, with 10 bases sitting between them. Written as DNA, the CDR3 is TGCGCCAGCAGCTTGGATACAGTCCTCTATGGCTACACCTTC. Translating gives CASSLDTVLYGYTF.

This clonotype has only a few counts. The genes are TRBV5-5 and TRBJ2-3; 10 nucleotides line up with TRBD2. CDR3 length equals 17 residues. Germline values: CDR1 SGHKS, CDR2 YYEKEE (reference sequence). Trimming at V came to 1 base and at J to 3 bases, leaving 8 bases not matched to a gene. The chain's CDR3 is CASSLFLAGVGTDTQYF. In nucleotides, the CDR3 is TGTGCCAGCAGCTTGTTCCTAGCGGGAGTAGGGACAGATACGCAGTATTTT.

In its sample, this clonotype was seen a few times. J is TRBJ2-7 and V is TRBV11-2; TRBD1 might be the D (5 bases). This CDR3 has 15 amino acids. Trimming took off 3 bases at V and 0 bases at J, with 12 bases between the two ends. The germline CDR1 and CDR2 sequences are SGHAT and FQNNGV. This CDR3 reads CASSLTDGNSYEQYF. As DNA, the CDR3 is TGTGCCAGCAGCTTGACAGACGGAAACTCCTACGAGCAGTACTTC. The full variable domain, in which reference TRBV11-2 and TRBJ2-7 provide the parts outside the CDR3, is EAGVAQSPRYKIIEKRQSVAFWCNPISGHATLYWYQQILGQGPKLLIQFQNNGVVDDSQLPKDRFSAERLKGVDSTLKIQPAKLEDSAVYLCASSLTDGNSYEQYFGPGTRLTVT.

The chain joins TRBV15 to TRBJ2-3; D gene uncertain. Germline V lookup: CDR1 LNHNV, CDR2 YYDKDF (reference sequence). The CDR3 has 14 residues. Deletions cut 4 bases from V and 4 bases from J, with 12 bases between. This CDR3 is CATSITEAADTQYF. The CDR3 DNA sequence: TGTGCCACCAGCATCACCGAGGCGGCAGATACGCAGTATTTT.

This clonotype was seen only a few times. J is TRBJ1-5 and V is TRBV29-1; a weak D match, TRBD1 (6 bases). The CDR3 extends over 15 amino acids. Per germline, CDR1 SQVTM and CDR2 ANQGSEA. V was cut by 3 bases and J by 3 bases, with 15 bases left in between. CDR3 in amino acids: CSVEIGQGNNQPQHF. The CDR3, as DNA: TGCAGCGTTGAGATTGGCCAGGGGAACAATCAGCCCCAGCATTTT.

This sequence joins TRBV18 and TRBJ2-1; unclear D gene. The germline V and J ends were trimmed by 3 bases and 6 bases, with 9 bases remaining between them. The CDR3 totals 13 residues. Germline assignment: CDR1 KGHSH and CDR2 LQKENI. CDR3 nucleotides: TGTGCCAGCTCACCTAATGCTGTCAATGAGCAGTTCTTC. Translating it yields CASSPNAVNEQFF.